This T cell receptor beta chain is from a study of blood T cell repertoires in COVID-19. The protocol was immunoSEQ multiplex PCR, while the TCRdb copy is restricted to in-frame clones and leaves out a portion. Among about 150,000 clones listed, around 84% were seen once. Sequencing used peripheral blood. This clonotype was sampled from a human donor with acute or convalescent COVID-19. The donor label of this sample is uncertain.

The CDR3 region has the DNA TGTGCCATCAGTGAGCTGGAAGGGGTTGGTCAGCCCCAGCATTTT. Amino acid sequence: CAISELEGVGQPQHF. The chain is built from TRBV10-3 and TRBJ1-5; maybe TRBD1 (5 bases). Per germline, CDR1 ENHRY and CDR2 SYGVKD. V was cut by 2 bases and J by 6 bases, with 14 bases left in between. This CDR3 region has 15 residues.